This TCR beta chain was observed in a study of response to subunit inactivated influenza vaccine. The study, taken as a whole, reports: Authors suggested few new T cells are recruited by each seasonal influenza vaccination.

TCRdb fed the RT-PCR reads into MiXCR, producing one record per CDR3 protein. Among about 540,000 distinct CDR3 sequences listed, less than 25% were seen once. To note about this clonotype: Its matching antigen is unknown.

The germline V and J ends were trimmed by 8 bases and 7 bases, with 10 bases remaining between them. This CDR3 region has 12 residues. The germline gives CDR1 KGHDR, CDR2 SFDVKD. The same sample was also studied in work on T cells expressing NK-cell markers. This second study says: UMIs accompanied the 5'RACE template switching by which TCR beta cDNA was made. An anti-gamma-delta TCR antibody restricted sorting to alpha-beta TCR T cells in several experiments.

The sample in question was CD4+ T cells sorted from PBMCs, obtained less than 13 days after vaccination. This clonotype was obtained from a man in his fifties or sixties who received an inactivated influenza vaccine. The V call is TRBV24-1, the J call TRBJ2-2, with D maybe TRBD2 (5 bases). CDR3 amino acids: CATTGNGGELFF. CDR3 bases: TGTGCCACCACGGGAAACGGCGGGGAGCTGTTTTTT.